Below are 18 T cell receptor beta chains sequenced from a single sample in a study of liver allograft versus peripheral blood T cells. Study background: Recipients' peripheral blood served as the comparator for T cell receptor repertoires in transplanted livers.

One entry per CDR3 protein results from TCRdb running MiXCR on the reads. This sample yields thousands of distinct CDR3 sequences, of which around 18% are seen a single time; roughly three fifths belongs to the top ten. The receptor set was obtained from a human patient who had a liver transplant. The graft donor may have given rise to some T cells.

Worth noting for this clonotype: Possible read error: a much larger clone is one base away. The CDR3 ends on some other residue instead of the conserved phenylalanine or tryptophan, so this is likely a read error. The rearrangement uses TRBV15 and TRBJ1-1; D is ambiguous. This CDR3 spans 13 amino acids. V dropped 0 bases and J dropped 3 bases, with 5 bases sitting between them. Looked up from germline, CDR1 is LNHNV and CDR2 is YYDKDF (reference sequence). As DNA, the CDR3 is TGTGCCACCAGCAGAGATCAGGACACTGAAGCTTTCCTT. Translation gives CATSRDQDTEAFL.

There are many counts of this clonotype. This chain links TRBV19 with TRBJ1-4, with 7 bases lining up with TRBD1. Per the germline V gene, CDR1 is LNHDA and CDR2 is SQIVND (reference sequence). V shed 10 bases and J 4 bases; nucleotides not matched to a gene: 6. The CDR3 runs to 13 residues. Here the CDR3 DNA reads TGTGCCACCGCAGGGGGAAATAATGAAAAACTGTTTTTT. Its translation is CATAGGNNEKLFF. Based on the CDR3 plus reference TRBV19 and TRBJ1-4, the full variable domain is DGGITQSPKYLFRKEGQNVTLSCEQNLNHDAMYWYRQDPGQGLRLIYYSQIVNDFQKGDIAEGYSVSREKKESFPLTVTSAQKNPTAFYLCATAGGNNEKLFFGSGTQLSVL.

At least ten counts were recorded for this clonotype. The chain combines TRBV27 with TRBJ2-1, with 11 bases matching TRBD1. Germline assignment: CDR1 MNHEY and CDR2 SMNVEV (reference sequence). There are 15 residues in the CDR3. V was pared by 9 bases and J by 8 bases, with 12 bases of the junction left unmatched. The CDR3 is CASSGPGQGDDEQFF. CDR3 coding DNA: TGTGCCAGTTCGGGGCCGGGACAGGGGGACGATGAGCAGTTCTTC.

In its sample, this clonotype is medium-sized. CDR3 sequence (DNA): TGTGCCAGCAGCTTTACAGGGATGGTCTACGAGCAGTACTTC. Its translation is CASSFTGMVYEQYF. V gene TRBV13 combines with J gene TRBJ2-7; the D gene is possibly TRBD1 (6 bases). CDR3 size: 14 residues. V was shortened by 3 bases and J by 3 bases, with 12 bases between the two germline ends. Germline-derived CDR1 and CDR2 are PRHDT and FYEKMQ (reference sequence).

This rearrangement joins TRBV12-3 or TRBV12-4 to TRBJ2-7, with D hard to call. Deletions cut 3 bases from V and 3 bases from J, with 18 bases between. The CDR3 extends over 16 amino acids. The CDR3 DNA reads TGTGCCAGCAGTTTTGGCGTACAGAACCTTCTCTACGAGCAGTACTTC. It codes for CASSFGVQNLLYEQYF.

This clonotype was counted between two and nine times. The V gene is TRBV20-1, the J gene TRBJ2-2; a possible D gene is TRBD1 (6 bases). This CDR3 has 14 amino acids. V lost 5 bases to trimming and J lost 0 bases, with 10 bases between them. Germline lookup yields CDR1 DFQATT and CDR2 SNEGSKA (reference sequence). The CDR3 loop reads CSAPGHANTGELFF. CDR3 coding DNA: TGCAGTGCTCCGGGACACGCGAACACCGGGGAGCTGTTTTTT.

The sample holds a few counts of this clonotype. The chain recombines TRBV20-1 with TRBJ1-1; D is ambiguous. Germline V lookup: CDR1 DFQATT, CDR2 SNEGSKA (reference sequence). Trimming cost V 3 bases and J 5 bases, with 7 bases left between them. This CDR3 is built from 11 residues. The CDR3 nucleotides are TGCAGTGCTAGGAGTTGGACTGAAGCTTTCTTT. Translated, it gives CSARSWTEAFF.

The chain combines TRBV20-1 with TRBJ2-2; perhaps D is TRBD1 or TRBD2 (5 bases each). Trimming pared 3 bases from V and 2 bases from J, leaving 13 bases between. The germline CDR1 and CDR2 sequences are DFQATT and SNEGSKA (reference sequence). This CDR3 has 15 residues. CDR3 loop: CSARGGGKNTGELFF. The DNA of the CDR3 is TGCAGTGCTAGGGGTGGGGGAAAAAACACCGGGGAGCTGTTTTTT.

By share, this clonotype ranks as medium-sized (0.01 to 0.1%). The J gene is TRBJ1-1, the V gene TRBV27, with a weak D call TRBD1 (5 bases). The CDR3 length is 14 residues. CDR1 is MNHEY and CDR2 is SMNVEV in the germline V gene (reference sequence). V lost 8 bases and J lost 2, with 15 bases in between. The CDR3 DNA is TGTGCCAGCGCTTTAGGGGCAGGTAACACTGAAGCTTTCTTT. Translating gives CASALGAGNTEAFF.

This clonotype was counted ten times or more. The CDR3 region has the DNA TGTGCCAGTAGTATCCCCCGGACAATCCCCAATGGCTACACCTTC. Translation: CASSIPRTIPNGYTF. This rearrangement joins TRBV19 to TRBJ1-2, with D possibly matching TRBD1 (5 bases). Germline CDR1 reads LNHDA; CDR2 reads SQIVND (reference sequence). This CDR3 is 15 amino acids long. Trimming took off 3 bases at V and 6 bases at J, with 17 bases between the two ends.

In this sample, this clonotype turned up many times. The chain links TRBV7-9 to TRBJ1-2; TRBD1 matches at 10 bases. In germline, CDR1 is SEHNR, CDR2 FQNEAQ (reference sequence). There are 17 residues in the CDR3. V was pared by 4 bases and J by 8 bases, with 16 bases of the junction left unmatched. CDR3 sequence (DNA): TGTGCCAGCAGCTCCGGGACAGGGGAAAGTTATAGGAGCGGCTACACCTTC. Protein sequence: CASSSGTGESYRSGYTF.

This clonotype is judged large (0.1 to 1%). The chain couples TRBV9 to TRBJ2-7; D unresolved. The CDR3 consists of 16 residues. The germline V gene encodes CDR1 SGDLS and CDR2 YYNGEE. With 3 bases removed from V and 4 bases from J, the gap between germline ends came to 20 bases. The CDR3 nucleotides read TGTGCCAGCAGCGCGACCTCCAAATCCTTACCTTACGAGCAGTACTTC. Translated, it gives CASSATSKSLPYEQYF.

Of note for this clonotype: Since a much larger clone is just one base distant, this may be a read error. The chain is built from TRBV19 and TRBJ2-1; TRBD2 aligns across 9 bases. The junction had 4 bases not matched to a gene; V was cut back by 10 bases and J by 9 bases. The CDR3 consists of 11 residues. The germline gives CDR1 LNHDA, CDR2 SQIVND (reference sequence). CDR3 sequence: CATKAGGEQFF. The CDR3 region has the DNA TGTGCCACCAAAGCGGGGGGTGAGCAGTTCTTC.

In this sample, this clonotype turned up a few times. The rearrangement uses TRBV10-3 and TRBJ2-7, with D possibly being TRBD1 (6 bases). The CDR3 loop spans 15 amino acids. CDR1 is ENHRY and CDR2 is SYGVKD in the germline V gene. Trimming removed 5 bases at V and 2 bases at J, with 16 bases between. CDR3 sequence reads: CAISKEAGVTYEQYF. In DNA, the CDR3 is TGTGCCATCAGTAAAGAGGCAGGGGTAACCTACGAGCAGTACTTC.

This clonotype occurred many times. The rearrangement uses TRBV5-6 and TRBJ1-6, with TRBD1 matching over 7 bases. This CDR3 comprises 12 residues. CDR1 and CDR2 (germline): SGHDT, YYEEEE. After removal of 4 bases from V and 12 bases from J, the junction contained 4 bases not matched to a gene. DNA of the CDR3: TGTGCCAGCAGCCCCAGGGGGGGACCCCTCCACTTT. It yields the protein CASSPRGGPLHF.

This clonotype occurred a few times. The V and J genes are TRBV5-6 and TRBJ1-2; a possible D gene is TRBD1 (5 bases). CDR1 and CDR2 (germline): SGHDT, YYEEEE. The CDR3 loop spans 13 amino acids. V lost 4 bases, J lost 4 bases, and 11 bases lay in between. CDR3 protein: CASSPGHTYGYTF. Here the CDR3 DNA reads TGTGCCAGCAGCCCCGGACACACCTATGGCTACACCTTC. The full variable domain, rest sourced from reference TRBV5-6 and TRBJ1-2, is DAGVTQSPTHLIKTRGQQVTLRCSPKSGHDTVSWYQQALGQGPQFIFQYYEEEERQRGNFPDRFSGHQFPNYSSELNVNALLLGDSALYLCASSPGHTYGYTFGSGTRLTVV.

The chain employs TRBV29-1 and TRBJ1-1, with D possibly being TRBD1 (6 bases). CDR3 length: 11 amino acids. From germline, CDR1 is SQVTM and CDR2 ANQGSEA. Trimming took 4 bases from V and 8 from J, leaving 11 bases between them. The DNA for the CDR3 is TGCAGCGTTGTACAGGGACGAGAAGCTTTCTTT. It encodes CSVVQGREAFF.

This clonotype was seen repeatedly, ten times or more. The chain joins TRBV27 to TRBJ2-2; perhaps TRBD1 as D (5 bases). Trimming took off 6 bases at V and 0 bases at J, with 8 bases between the two ends. Germline V gene sequence: CDR1 MNHEY, CDR2 SMNVEV (reference sequence). CDR3 length: 14 residues. As DNA, the CDR3 is TGTGCCAGCAGCGACAGCCCGAACACCGGGGAGCTGTTTTTT. It translates to CASSDSPNTGELFF.